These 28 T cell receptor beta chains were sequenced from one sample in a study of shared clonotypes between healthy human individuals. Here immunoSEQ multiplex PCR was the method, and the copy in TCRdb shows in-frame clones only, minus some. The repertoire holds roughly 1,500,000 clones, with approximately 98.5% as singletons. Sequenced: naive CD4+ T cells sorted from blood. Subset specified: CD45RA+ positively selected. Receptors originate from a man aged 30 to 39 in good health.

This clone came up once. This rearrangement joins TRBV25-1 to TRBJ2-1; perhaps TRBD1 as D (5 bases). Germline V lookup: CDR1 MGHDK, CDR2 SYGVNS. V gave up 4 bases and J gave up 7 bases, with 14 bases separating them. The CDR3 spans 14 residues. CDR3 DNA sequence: TGTGCCAGCAGTGTTGACAGCTTGAGGAATGAGCAGTTCTTC. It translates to CASSVDSLRNEQFF. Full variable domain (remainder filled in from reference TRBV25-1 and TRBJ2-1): EADIYQTPRYLVIGTGKKITLECSQTMGHDKMYWYQQDPGMELHLIHYSYGVNSTEKGDLSSESTVSRIRTEHFPLTLESARPSHTSQYLCASSVDSLRNEQFFGPGTRLTVL.

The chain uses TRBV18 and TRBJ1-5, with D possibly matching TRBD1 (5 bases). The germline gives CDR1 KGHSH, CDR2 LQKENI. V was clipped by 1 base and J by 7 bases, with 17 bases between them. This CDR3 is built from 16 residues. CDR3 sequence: CASSPRTGGLGQPQHF. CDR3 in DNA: TGTGCCAGCTCACCACGAACAGGTGGCCTGGGGCAGCCCCAGCATTTT.

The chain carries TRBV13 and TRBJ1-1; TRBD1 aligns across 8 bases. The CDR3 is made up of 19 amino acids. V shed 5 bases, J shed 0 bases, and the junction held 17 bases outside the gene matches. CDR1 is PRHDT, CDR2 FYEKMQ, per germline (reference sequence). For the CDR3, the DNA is TGTGCCAGCAGCCTCAAAAGGACAGGGCCAAACCCGATGAACACTGAAGCTTTCTTT. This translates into CASSLKRTGPNPMNTEAFF.

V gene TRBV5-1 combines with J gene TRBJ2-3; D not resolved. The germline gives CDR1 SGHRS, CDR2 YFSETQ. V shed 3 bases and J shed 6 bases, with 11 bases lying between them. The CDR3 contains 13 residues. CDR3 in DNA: TGCGCCAGCAGCTCCCATGATGAGGATACGCAGTATTTT. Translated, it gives CASSSHDEDTQYF.

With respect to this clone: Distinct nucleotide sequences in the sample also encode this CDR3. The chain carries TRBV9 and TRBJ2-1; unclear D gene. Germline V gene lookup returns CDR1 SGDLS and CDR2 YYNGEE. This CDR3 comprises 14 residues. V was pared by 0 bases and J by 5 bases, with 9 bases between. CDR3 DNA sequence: TGTGCCAGCAGCGTAGTTCCGGAAAACAATGAGCAGTTCTTC. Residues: CASSVVPENNEQFF. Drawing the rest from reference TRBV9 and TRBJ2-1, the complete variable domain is DSGVTQTPKHLITATGQRVTLRCSPRSGDLSVYWYQQSLDQGLQFLIQYYNGEERAKGNILERFSAQQFPDLHSELNLSSLELGDSALYFCASSVVPENNEQFFGPGTRLTVL.

The CDR3 region is CASTDRIYGYTF. The CDR3 DNA sequence: TGTGCCAGTACTGACAGGATCTATGGCTACACCTTC. This sequence joins TRBV19 and TRBJ1-2, with a weak D call TRBD1 (6 bases). Germline V gene data show CDR1 as LNHDA and CDR2 as SQIVND (reference sequence). V was shortened by 7 bases and J by 4 bases, with 10 bases between the two germline ends. CDR3 length: 12 residues.

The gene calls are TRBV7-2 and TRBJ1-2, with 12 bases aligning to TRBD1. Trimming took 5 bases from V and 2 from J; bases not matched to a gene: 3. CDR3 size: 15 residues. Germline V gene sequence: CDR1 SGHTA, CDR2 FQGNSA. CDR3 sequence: CASSRDRGPNYGYTF. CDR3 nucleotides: TGTGCCAGCAGCAGGGACAGGGGGCCCAACTATGGCTACACCTTC.

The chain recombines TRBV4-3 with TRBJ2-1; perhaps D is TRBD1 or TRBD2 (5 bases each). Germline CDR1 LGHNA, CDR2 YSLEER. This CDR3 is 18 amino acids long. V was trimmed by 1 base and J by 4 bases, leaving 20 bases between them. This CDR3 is CASSQVSVPGTAYNEQFF. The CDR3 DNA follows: TGCGCCAGCAGCCAAGTGTCAGTCCCGGGGACCGCTTACAATGAGCAGTTCTTC.

CDR3 sequence (DNA): TGCGCCAGCAGCCGGCTCGGGACACTACCCGGTCTGAACACTGAAGCTTTCTTT. Protein product: CASSRLGTLPGLNTEAFF. The rearrangement joins TRBV5-1 to TRBJ1-1; a weak D match, TRBD1 (6 bases). This CDR3 region has 18 residues. Germline CDR1 is SGHRS and CDR2 is YFSETQ. The germline V and J ends were trimmed by 4 bases and 0 bases, with 22 bases remaining between them.

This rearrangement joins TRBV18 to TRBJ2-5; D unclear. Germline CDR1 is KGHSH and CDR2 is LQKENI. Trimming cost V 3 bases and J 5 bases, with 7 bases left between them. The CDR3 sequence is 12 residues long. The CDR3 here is CASSPGWETQYF. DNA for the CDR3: TGTGCCAGCTCACCCGGGTGGGAGACCCAGTACTTC.

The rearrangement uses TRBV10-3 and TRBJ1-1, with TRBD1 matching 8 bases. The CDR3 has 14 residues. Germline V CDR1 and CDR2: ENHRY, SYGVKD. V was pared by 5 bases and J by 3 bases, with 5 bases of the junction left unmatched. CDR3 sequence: CAISYRGEDTEAFF. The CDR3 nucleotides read TGTGCCATCAGTTACAGGGGGGAAGACACTGAAGCTTTCTTT.

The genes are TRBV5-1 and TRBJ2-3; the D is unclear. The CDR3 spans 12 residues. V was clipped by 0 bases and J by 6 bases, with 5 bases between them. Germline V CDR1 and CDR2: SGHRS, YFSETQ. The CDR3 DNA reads TGCGCCAGCAGCTTGGAGCAGGATACGCAGTATTTT. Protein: CASSLEQDTQYF.

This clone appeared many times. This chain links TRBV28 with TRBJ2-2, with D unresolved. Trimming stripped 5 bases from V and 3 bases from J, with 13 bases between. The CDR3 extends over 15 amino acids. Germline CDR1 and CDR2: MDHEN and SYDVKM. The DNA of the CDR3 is TGTGCCAGCAGTCCCGGGTCTTCCTACACCGGGGAGCTGTTTTTT. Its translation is CASSPGSSYTGELFF.

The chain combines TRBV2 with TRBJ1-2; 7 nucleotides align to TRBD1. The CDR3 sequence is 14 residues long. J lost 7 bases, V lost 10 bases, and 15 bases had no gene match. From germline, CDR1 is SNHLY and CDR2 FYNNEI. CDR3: CATKFNRGSAGYTF. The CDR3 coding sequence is TGTGCCACCAAATTTAACAGGGGATCAGCTGGCTACACCTTC.

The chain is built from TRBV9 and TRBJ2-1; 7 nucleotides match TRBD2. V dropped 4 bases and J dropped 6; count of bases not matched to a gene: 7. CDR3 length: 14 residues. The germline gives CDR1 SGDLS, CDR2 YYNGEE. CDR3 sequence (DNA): TGTGCCAGCAGCTCGACTAGCCGGATCAATGAGCAGTTCTTC. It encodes CASSSTSRINEQFF.

The CDR3 DNA sequence: TGCAGCGTTTTATGGGGAAGCAATCAGCCCCAGCATTTT. The encoded protein is CSVLWGSNQPQHF. The gene calls are TRBV29-1 and TRBJ1-5, with D unclear. The CDR3 has 13 residues. The V end lost 5 bases, the J end lost 1 base, and 9 bases lay between the germline ends. Per germline, CDR1 SQVTM and CDR2 ANQGSEA.

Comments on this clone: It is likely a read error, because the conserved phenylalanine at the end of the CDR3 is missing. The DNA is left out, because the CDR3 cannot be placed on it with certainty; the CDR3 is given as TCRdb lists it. The CDR3: CASSHPPGLAGKCL. The chain combines TRBV7-6 with TRBJ2-7; the D segment call TRBD2 is taken from the table without a DNA check. Counting both end residues, the CDR3 totals 14 amino acids. CDR1 and CDR2 (germline): SGHVS, FNYEAQ.

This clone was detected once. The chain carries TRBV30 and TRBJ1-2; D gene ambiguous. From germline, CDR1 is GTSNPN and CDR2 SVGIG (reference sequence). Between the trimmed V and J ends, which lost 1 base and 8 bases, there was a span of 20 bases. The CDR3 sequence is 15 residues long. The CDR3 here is CAWSGSVAGQTGYTF. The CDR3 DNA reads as TGTGCCTGGAGTGGGTCTGTAGCTGGTCAGACGGGCTACACCTTC.

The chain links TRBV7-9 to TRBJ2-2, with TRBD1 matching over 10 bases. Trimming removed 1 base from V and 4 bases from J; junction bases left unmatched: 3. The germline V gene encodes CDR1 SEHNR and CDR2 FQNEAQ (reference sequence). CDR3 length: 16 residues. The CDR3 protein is CASSLEGTGATGELFF. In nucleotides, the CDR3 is TGTGCCAGCAGCTTAGAGGGGACAGGGGCCACCGGGGAGCTGTTTTTT.

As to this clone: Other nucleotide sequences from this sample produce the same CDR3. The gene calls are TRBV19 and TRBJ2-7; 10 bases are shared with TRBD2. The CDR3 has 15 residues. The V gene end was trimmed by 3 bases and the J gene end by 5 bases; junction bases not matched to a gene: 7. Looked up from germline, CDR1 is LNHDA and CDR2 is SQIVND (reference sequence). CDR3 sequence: CASSMTSGRAHEQYF. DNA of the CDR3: TGTGCCAGTAGTATGACAAGCGGGAGGGCCCACGAGCAGTACTTC.

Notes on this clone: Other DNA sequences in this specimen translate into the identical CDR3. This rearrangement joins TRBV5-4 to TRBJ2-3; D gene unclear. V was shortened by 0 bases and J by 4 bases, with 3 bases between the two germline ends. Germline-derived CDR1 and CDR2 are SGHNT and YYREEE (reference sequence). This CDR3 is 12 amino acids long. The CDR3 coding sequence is TGTGCCAGCAGCTTGGTAGCAGATACGCAGTATTTT. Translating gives CASSLVADTQYF.

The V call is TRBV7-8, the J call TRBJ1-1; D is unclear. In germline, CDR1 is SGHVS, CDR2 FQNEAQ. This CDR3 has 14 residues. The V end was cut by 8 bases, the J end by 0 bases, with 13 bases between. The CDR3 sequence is CASSLAVMNTEAFF. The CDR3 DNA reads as TGTGCCAGCTCCCTGGCAGTCATGAACACTGAAGCTTTCTTT. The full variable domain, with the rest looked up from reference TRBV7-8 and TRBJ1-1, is GAGVSQSPRYKVAKRGQDVALRCDPISGHVSLFWYQQALGQGPEFLTYFQNEAQLDKSGLPSDRFFAERPEGSVSTLKIQRTQQEDSAVYLCASSLAVMNTEAFFGQGTRLTVV.

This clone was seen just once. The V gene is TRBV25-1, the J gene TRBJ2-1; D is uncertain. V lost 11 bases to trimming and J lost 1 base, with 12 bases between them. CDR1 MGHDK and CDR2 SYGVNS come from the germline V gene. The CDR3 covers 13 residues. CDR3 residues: CASQEWSYNEQFF. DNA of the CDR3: TGTGCCTCCCAGGAGTGGTCCTACAATGAGCAGTTCTTC.

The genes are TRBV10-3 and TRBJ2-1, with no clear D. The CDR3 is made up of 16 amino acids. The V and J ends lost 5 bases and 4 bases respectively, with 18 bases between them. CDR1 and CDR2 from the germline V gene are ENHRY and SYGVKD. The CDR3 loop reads CAISLEITSHYNEQFF. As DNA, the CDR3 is TGTGCCATCAGTCTCGAGATAACGAGCCATTACAATGAGCAGTTCTTC.

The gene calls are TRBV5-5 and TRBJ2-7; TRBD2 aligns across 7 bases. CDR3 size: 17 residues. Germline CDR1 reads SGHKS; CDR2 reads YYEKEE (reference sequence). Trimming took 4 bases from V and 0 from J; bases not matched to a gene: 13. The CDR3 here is CASSGRKGTKNSYEQYF. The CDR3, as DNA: TGTGCCAGCAGCGGAAGGAAGGGGACTAAAAACTCCTACGAGCAGTACTTC.

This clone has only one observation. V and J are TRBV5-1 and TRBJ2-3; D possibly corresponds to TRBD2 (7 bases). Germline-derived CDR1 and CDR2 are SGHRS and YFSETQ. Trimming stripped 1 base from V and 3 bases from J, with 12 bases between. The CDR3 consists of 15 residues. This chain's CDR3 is CASSLLQGGTDTQYF. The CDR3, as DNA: TGCGCCAGCAGCTTGTTACAGGGAGGGACAGATACGCAGTATTTT.

CDR3 DNA sequence: TGCGCCAGCAGTCCAGTAGGGCAGCCTTACGAGCAGTACTTC. It encodes CASSPVGQPYEQYF. V usage is TRBV10-1 and J usage is TRBJ2-7; D ambiguous. The CDR3 has 14 amino acids. Germline CDR1 WNHNN, CDR2 SYGVQD (reference sequence). Trimming took 5 bases from V and 4 from J, leaving 15 bases between them.

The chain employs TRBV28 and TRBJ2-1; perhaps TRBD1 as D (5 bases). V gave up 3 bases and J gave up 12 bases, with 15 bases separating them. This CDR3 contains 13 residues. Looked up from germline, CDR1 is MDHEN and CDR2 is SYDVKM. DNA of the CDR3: TGTGCCAGCAGTTTTATAGTGGGGCGAGGGCAGTTCTTC. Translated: CASSFIVGRGQFF.